The clone carrying this T cell receptor (beta chain) was observed a handful of times. The antigen is not known. This sample stems from a study of T cell repertoires in cytomegalovirus infection. About the research overall: A matching HLA type, together with CMV infection, was signaled by public TCR beta signatures.

Whole-study findings and limits: Dominating the ex vivo response were HLA-C-restricted CMV-specific TCR beta clonotypes. Cumulative frequency (of public TCR beta family members) identified carriers of CMV plus the relevant HLA.

The CDR3 is made up of 16 amino acids. CDR1 is LNHDA, CDR2 SQIVND, per germline (reference sequence). After removal of 3 bases from V and 5 bases from J, the junction contained 10 bases not matched to a gene. In TCRdb, the reads were re-called with MiXCR into one record per CDR3 protein. The sample consists of approximately 550,000 distinct CDR3 sequences, about 15% of them appearing once. This TCR came from a human donor in good health (CMV status not recorded). Some clones in this sample may be carry-over from other donors' samples. This sequence joins TRBV19 and TRBJ2-3, with 8 bases identical to TRBD2. Material for sequencing was CD8+ T cells from PBMCs. DNA for the CDR3: TGTGCCAGTAGTATCCAGGCCGGGAGGGCCAGAGATACGCAGTATTTT. As protein: CASSIQAGRARDTQYF.